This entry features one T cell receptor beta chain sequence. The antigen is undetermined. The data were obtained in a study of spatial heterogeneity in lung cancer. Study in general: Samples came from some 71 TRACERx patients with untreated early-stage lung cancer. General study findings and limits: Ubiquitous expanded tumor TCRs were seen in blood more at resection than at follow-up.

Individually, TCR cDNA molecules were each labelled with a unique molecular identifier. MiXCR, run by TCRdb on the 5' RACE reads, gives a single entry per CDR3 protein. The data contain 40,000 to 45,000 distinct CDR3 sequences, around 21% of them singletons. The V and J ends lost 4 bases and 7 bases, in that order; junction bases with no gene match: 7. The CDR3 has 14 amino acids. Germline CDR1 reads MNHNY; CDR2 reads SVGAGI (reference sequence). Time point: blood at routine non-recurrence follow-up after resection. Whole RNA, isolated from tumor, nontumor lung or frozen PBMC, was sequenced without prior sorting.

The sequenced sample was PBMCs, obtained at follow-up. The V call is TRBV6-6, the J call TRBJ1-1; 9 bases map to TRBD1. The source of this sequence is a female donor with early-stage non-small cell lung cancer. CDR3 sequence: CASSSTGGVGEAFF. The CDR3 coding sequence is TGTGCCAGCAGTTCTACAGGGGGCGTTGGTGAAGCTTTCTTT.